This TCR beta chain derives from a study of blood T cell repertoires in COVID-19. Study information: Both acute and convalescent COVID-19 samples were obtained from the United States, Italy and Spain. T cells, B-cell-depleted T cells, or PBMCs provided the cDNA or gDNA that served as material.

This CDR3 contains 17 residues. After removal of 5 bases from V and 1 base from J, the junction contained 8 bases not matched to a gene. Germline V gene data show CDR1 as LNHDA and CDR2 as SQIVND (reference sequence). Authors' methods: Amplification with reference gene primers provided the estimates of nucleated cell counts. Assay: immunoSEQ multiplex PCR; the TCRdb copy retains only in-frame clones and omits some. The DNA gave D and trimming, while V, J and clone size come from that table. The sample has about 180,000 clones, around 80% seen once; the top ten hold 6.5%. Input material: peripheral blood. The chain employs TRBV19 and TRBJ1-3; 10 bases are shared with TRBD1. The source of this sequence is a man aged 65 to 85 with active or convalescent COVID-19. In DNA, the CDR3 is TGTGCCAGTAGTGCAACGGGACAGGGGCAGTCTGGAAACACCATATATTTT. Protein sequence: CASSATGQGQSGNTIYF.